This entry is about one TCR beta chain. This record comes from a study of patients and donors after allogeneic stem cell transplantation. The CDR3 covers 14 residues. The ends were cut back, 4 bases at V and 7 bases at J, with 17 bases in the middle. The germline CDR1 and CDR2 sequences are SGHRS and YFSETQ. Each CDR3 protein is one row after TCRdb ran MiXCR on the RT-PCR reads. There are about 200,000 distinct CDR3 sequences in the sample; 41% occur only once, and 30% to 35% lies in the top ten. Sequencing used blood, either unsorted or a sorted T cell fraction (not recorded which). This receptor was taken from a human donor who was either an allogeneic HSCT recipient or a stem cell or donor lymphocyte infusion donor (not recorded which). It is not recorded whose cells these are; they may come from a transplant donor. The chain combines TRBV5-1 with TRBJ1-1; no clear D gene. As DNA, the CDR3 is TGCGCCAGCAGCCTAAACCCCTCAGCGGGTGAAGCTTTCTTT. It translates to CASSLNPSAGEAFF.